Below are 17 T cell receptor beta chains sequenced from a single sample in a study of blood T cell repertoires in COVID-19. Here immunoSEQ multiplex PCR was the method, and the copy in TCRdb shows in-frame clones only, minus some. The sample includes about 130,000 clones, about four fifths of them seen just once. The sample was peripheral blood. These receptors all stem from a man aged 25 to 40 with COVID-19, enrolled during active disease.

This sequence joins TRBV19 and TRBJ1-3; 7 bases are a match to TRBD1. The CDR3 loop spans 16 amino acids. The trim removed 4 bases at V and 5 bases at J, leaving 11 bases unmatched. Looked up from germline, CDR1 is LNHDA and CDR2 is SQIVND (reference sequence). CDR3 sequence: CASSNQGTARRNTIYF. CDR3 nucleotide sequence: TGTGCCAGTAGTAACCAGGGGACAGCGAGGAGAAACACCATATATTTT.

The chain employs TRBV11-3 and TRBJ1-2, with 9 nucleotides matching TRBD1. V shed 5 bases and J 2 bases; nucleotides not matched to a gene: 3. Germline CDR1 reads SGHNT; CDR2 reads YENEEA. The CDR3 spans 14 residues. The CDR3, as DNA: TGTGCCAGCAGCCCGGGACAGGGCAACTATGGCTACACCTTC. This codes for CASSPGQGNYGYTF.

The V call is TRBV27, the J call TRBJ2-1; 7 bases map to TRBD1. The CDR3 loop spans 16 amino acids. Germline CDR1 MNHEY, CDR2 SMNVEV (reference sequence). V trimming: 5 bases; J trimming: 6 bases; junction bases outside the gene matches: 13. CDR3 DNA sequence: TGTGCCAGCAGTCCTCGACAGGGATCGGACGTCAATGAGCAGTTCTTC. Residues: CASSPRQGSDVNEQFF.

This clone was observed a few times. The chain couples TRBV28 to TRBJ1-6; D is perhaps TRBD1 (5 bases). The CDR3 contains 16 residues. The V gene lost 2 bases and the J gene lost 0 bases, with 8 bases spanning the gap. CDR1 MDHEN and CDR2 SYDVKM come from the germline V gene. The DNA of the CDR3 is TGTGCCAGCAGTTTAGTGACAGACTCCTATAATTCACCCCTCCACTTT. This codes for CASSLVTDSYNSPLHF.

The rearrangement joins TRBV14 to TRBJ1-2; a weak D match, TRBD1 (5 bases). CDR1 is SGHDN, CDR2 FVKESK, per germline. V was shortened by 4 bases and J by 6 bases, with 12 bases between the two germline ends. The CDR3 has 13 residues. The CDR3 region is CASSLRDSDGYTF. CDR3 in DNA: TGTGCCAGCAGCCTCAGGGATTCGGATGGCTACACCTTC.

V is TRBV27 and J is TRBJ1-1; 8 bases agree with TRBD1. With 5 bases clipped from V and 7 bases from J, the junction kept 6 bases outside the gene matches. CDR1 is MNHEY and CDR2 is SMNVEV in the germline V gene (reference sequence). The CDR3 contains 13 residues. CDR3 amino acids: CASSRSTGGEAFF. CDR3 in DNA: TGTGCCAGCAGTCGTAGCACAGGGGGTGAAGCTTTCTTT.

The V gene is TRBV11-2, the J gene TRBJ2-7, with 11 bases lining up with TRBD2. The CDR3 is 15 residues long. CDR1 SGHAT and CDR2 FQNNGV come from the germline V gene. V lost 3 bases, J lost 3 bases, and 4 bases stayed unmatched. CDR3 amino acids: CASSFHGTSGYEQYF. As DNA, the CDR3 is TGTGCCAGCAGCTTCCATGGGACTAGCGGCTACGAGCAGTACTTC.

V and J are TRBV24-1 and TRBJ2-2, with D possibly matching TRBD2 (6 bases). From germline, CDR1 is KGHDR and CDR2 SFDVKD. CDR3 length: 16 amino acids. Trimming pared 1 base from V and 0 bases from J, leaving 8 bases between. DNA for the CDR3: TGTGCCACCAGTGATTTCTCGGGGGCGAACACCGGGGAGCTGTTTTTT. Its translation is CATSDFSGANTGELFF.

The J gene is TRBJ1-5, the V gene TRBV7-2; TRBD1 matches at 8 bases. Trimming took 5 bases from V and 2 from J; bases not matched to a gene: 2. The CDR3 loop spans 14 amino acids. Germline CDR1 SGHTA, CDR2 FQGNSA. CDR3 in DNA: TGTGCCAGCAGCGCGACAGGGGGCAATCAGCCCCAGCATTTT. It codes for CASSATGGNQPQHF.

The CDR3 bases are TGTGCCAGCAGCCTTAGCGGAACCTACAATGAGCAGTTCTTC. It specifies CASSLSGTYNEQFF. This sequence joins TRBV7-2 and TRBJ2-1, with TRBD2 as a possible D gene (6 bases). Germline CDR1 reads SGHTA; CDR2 reads FQGNSA. Trimming took 5 bases from V and 2 from J, leaving 10 bases between them. The CDR3 covers 14 residues.

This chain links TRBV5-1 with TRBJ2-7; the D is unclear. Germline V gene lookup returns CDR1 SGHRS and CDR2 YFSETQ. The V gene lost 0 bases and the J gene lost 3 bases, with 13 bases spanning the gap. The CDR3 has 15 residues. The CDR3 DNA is TGCGCCAGCAGCTTGGGTGACGTCCGGAGCTACGAGCAGTACTTC. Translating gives CASSLGDVRSYEQYF.

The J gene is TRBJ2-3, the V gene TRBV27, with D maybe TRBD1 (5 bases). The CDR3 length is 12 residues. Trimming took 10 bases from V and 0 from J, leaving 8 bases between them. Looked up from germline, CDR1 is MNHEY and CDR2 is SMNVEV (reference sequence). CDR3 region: CATQGSTDTQYF. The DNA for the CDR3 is TGTGCCACCCAGGGTAGCACAGATACGCAGTATTTT.

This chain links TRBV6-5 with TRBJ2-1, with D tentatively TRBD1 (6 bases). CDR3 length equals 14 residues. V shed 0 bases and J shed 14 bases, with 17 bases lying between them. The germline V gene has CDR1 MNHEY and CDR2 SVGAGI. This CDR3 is CASSYSRGSEKKFF. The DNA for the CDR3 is TGTGCCAGCAGTTACTCGAGGGGGAGTGAAAAGAAGTTCTTC.

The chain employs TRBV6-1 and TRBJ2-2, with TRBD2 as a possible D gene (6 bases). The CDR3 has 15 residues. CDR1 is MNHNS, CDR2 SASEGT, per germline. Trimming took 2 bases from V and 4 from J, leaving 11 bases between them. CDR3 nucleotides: TGTGCCAGCAGTGAACGGAGGGGACTCACCGGGGAGCTGTTTTTT. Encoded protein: CASSERRGLTGELFF.

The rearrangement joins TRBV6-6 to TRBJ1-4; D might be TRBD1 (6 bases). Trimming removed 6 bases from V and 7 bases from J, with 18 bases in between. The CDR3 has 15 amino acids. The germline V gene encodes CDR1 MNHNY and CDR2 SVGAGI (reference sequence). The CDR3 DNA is TGTGCCAGCAGCGAACAGGGTAAGGATTCTGAAAAACTGTTTTTT. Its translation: CASSEQGKDSEKLFF.

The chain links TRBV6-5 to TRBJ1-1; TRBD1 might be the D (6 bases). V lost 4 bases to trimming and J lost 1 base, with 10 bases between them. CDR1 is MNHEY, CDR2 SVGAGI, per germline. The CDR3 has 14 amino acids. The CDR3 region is CASSFQDRNTEAFF. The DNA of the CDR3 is TGTGCCAGCAGTTTCCAGGACAGGAACACTGAAGCTTTCTTT.

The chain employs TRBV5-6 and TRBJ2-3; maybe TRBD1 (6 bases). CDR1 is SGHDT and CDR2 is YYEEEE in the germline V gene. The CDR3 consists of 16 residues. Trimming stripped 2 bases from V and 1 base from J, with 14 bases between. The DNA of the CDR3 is TGTGCCAGCAGCTTTGGGCACAGGGTCCGCACAGATACGCAGTATTTT. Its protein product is CASSFGHRVRTDTQYF.